What follows are 27 T cell receptor beta chains derived from one specimen sequenced in a study of T-cell reconstitution after alpha-beta-depleted transplantation in children. During its preparation, the TCRbeta library received unique molecular identifiers. TCRdb passed the PCR reads through MiXCR, listing each CDR3 protein once. The profile covers around 100,000 distinct CDR3 sequences, with over 9% appearing a single time and approximately 36% taken by the ten largest. The sequenced sample was PBMCs, obtained before TCRalphabeta/CD19-depleted stem cell transplant. The receptors were gathered from a boy younger than 10 with acute lymphoblastic leukemia, due to receive a stem cell transplant.

This clonotype was detected many times. The genes are TRBV2 and TRBJ2-5, with 10 bases identical to TRBD1. The CDR3 has 15 residues. CDR1 SNHLY and CDR2 FYNNEI come from the germline V gene. Trimming removed 4 bases from V and 1 base from J; junction bases left unmatched: 3. As DNA, the CDR3 is TGTGCCAGCAGTGCCCGGACAGGGGGCCAAGAGACCCAGTACTTC. It encodes CASSARTGGQETQYF.

This clonotype was picked up a small number of times. This chain uses TRBV20-1 with TRBJ2-3; no clear D. CDR3 size: 14 residues. Between the trimmed V and J ends, which lost 7 bases and 3 bases, there was a span of 17 bases. Looked up from germline, CDR1 is DFQATT and CDR2 is SNEGSKA (reference sequence). The CDR3 DNA sequence: TGCAGTGTTGAGCCGGCTCAATTAACAGATACGCAGTATTTT. Amino acids: CSVEPAQLTDTQYF.

This clonotype was detected many times. The J gene is TRBJ2-7, the V gene TRBV7-8, with unresolved D. V lost 0 bases, J lost 5 bases, and 11 bases lay in between. This CDR3 is built from 14 residues. Germline V gene data show CDR1 as SGHVS and CDR2 as FQNEAQ. The CDR3, as DNA: TGTGCCAGCAGCTTAGCGGTTGGGCTCCACGAGCAGTACTTC. Protein sequence: CASSLAVGLHEQYF.

This clonotype was detected ten times or more. The CDR3 region has the DNA TGTGCCAGCAGCCTACTAGCGGAAGTTACCGGGGAGCTGTTTTTT. As protein: CASSLLAEVTGELFF. The rearrangement links TRBV6-1 to TRBJ2-2, with 8 bases identical to TRBD2. Trimming cost V 6 bases and J 5 bases; bases outside gene matches: 8. The CDR3 extends over 15 amino acids. The germline CDR1 and CDR2 sequences are MNHNS and SASEGT.

The V gene is TRBV7-9, the J gene TRBJ1-1; D not resolved. The germline CDR1 and CDR2 sequences are SEHNR and FQNEAQ (reference sequence). The CDR3 is made up of 11 amino acids. Trimming left V 3 bases short and J 5 bases short, with 4 bases between. Written as DNA, the CDR3 is TGTGCCAGCAGCTTTTCGACTGAAGCTTTCTTT. It is translated as CASSFSTEAFF.

This rearrangement joins TRBV5-1 to TRBJ1-6; D ambiguous. CDR3 length: 12 residues. CDR1 SGHRS and CDR2 YFSETQ come from the germline V gene. V was cut by 4 bases and J by 7 bases, with 6 bases left in between. The DNA of the CDR3 is TGCGCCAGCAGCGAGAAGAATTCACCCCTCCACTTT. Amino acid sequence: CASSEKNSPLHF.

V and J are TRBV11-2 and TRBJ2-7; D remains unclear. From germline, CDR1 is SGHAT and CDR2 FQNNGV. CDR3 length: 11 amino acids. V lost 5 bases, J lost 3 bases, and 5 bases lay in between. The chain's CDR3 is CASSVHYEQYF. The CDR3 DNA reads as TGTGCCAGCAGCGTTCACTACGAGCAGTACTTC.

This clonotype was seen a handful of times. The rearrangement uses TRBV20-1 and TRBJ2-1; 16 bases agree with TRBD2. The V gene's germline CDR1 is DFQATT and CDR2 SNEGSKA (reference sequence). The CDR3 covers 17 residues. The V gene end was trimmed by 5 bases and the J gene end by 6 bases; junction bases not matched to a gene: 10. The CDR3 DNA is TGCAGTGCTGCAGGCTCCGGGACTAGCGGGAGGGGCAATGAGCAGTTCTTC. This translates into CSAAGSGTSGRGNEQFF.

V usage is TRBV30 and J usage is TRBJ2-7; D remains unclear. The CDR3 spans 12 residues. The germline CDR1 and CDR2 sequences are GTSNPN and SVGIG (reference sequence). Trimming took 4 bases from V and 3 from J, leaving 10 bases between them. CDR3 region: CAWNVRGYEQYF. CDR3 nucleotides: TGTGCCTGGAATGTCCGAGGCTACGAGCAGTACTTC.

This clonotype has a handful of counts. This chain connects TRBV14 to TRBJ1-1; 9 bases fit TRBD1. The CDR3 contains 15 residues. V dropped 4 bases and J dropped 5; count of bases not matched to a gene: 8. Looked up from germline, CDR1 is SGHDN and CDR2 is FVKESK. The CDR3 region has the DNA TGTGCCAGCAGCCGCCGGGACAGGGAGAGGACTGAAGCTTTCTTT. This gives the protein CASSRRDRERTEAFF.

This chain connects TRBV18 to TRBJ1-1, with D perhaps TRBD1 (5 bases). In germline, CDR1 is KGHSH, CDR2 LQKENI. The CDR3 is made up of 14 amino acids. V was clipped by 2 bases and J by 3 bases, with 10 bases between them. The chain's CDR3 is CASSPDSSHTEAFF. CDR3 sequence (DNA): TGTGCCAGCTCACCAGACAGCTCCCACACTGAAGCTTTCTTT.

The chain recombines TRBV7-9 with TRBJ2-7; 8 nucleotides line up with TRBD2. V dropped 5 bases and J dropped 9; count of bases not matched to a gene: 6. Germline V gives CDR1 SEHNR, CDR2 FQNEAQ (reference sequence). This CDR3 comprises 12 residues. The CDR3: CASSPEAGGQYF. CDR3 sequence (DNA): TGTGCCAGCAGCCCCGAGGCGGGGGGGCAGTACTTC.

This clonotype was observed many times. The chain carries TRBV6-5 and TRBJ2-3; unclear D gene. The V end lost 6 bases, the J end lost 1 base, and 8 bases lay between the germline ends. CDR1 MNHEY and CDR2 SVGAGI come from the germline V gene. This CDR3 contains 13 residues. The CDR3 loop reads CASSPRGTDTQYF. In DNA, the CDR3 is TGTGCCAGCAGCCCCCGAGGCACAGATACGCAGTATTTT.

V and J are TRBV7-2 and TRBJ2-7; TRBD2 aligns across 10 bases. Germline loops: CDR1 SGHTA, CDR2 FQGNSA. V gave up 4 bases and J gave up 1 base; unmatched junction bases: 4. CDR3 length: 15 residues. DNA for the CDR3: TGTGCCAGCAGCTCACTAGCGGGGCCTTCCTACGAGCAGTACTTC. This sequence encodes CASSSLAGPSYEQYF. Full variable domain (outside the CDR3, taken from reference TRBV7-2 and TRBJ2-7): GAGVSQSPSNKVTEKGKDVELRCDPISGHTALYWYRQSLGQGLEFLIYFQGNSAPDKSGLPSDRFSAERTGGSVSTLTIQRTQQEDSAVYLCASSSLAGPSYEQYFGPGTRLTVT.

This clonotype was seen ten or more times. The rearrangement links TRBV27 to TRBJ2-3; D is unresolved. Germline V gives CDR1 MNHEY, CDR2 SMNVEV (reference sequence). V lost 1 base and J 1 base, leaving 3 bases between the germline ends. This CDR3 comprises 13 residues. CDR3 DNA sequence: TGTGCCAGCAGTTTATATGGCACAGATACGCAGTATTTT. It yields the protein CASSLYGTDTQYF.

This clonotype showed up just a few times. The V gene is TRBV20-1, the J gene TRBJ2-1; 11 bases agree with TRBD1. Germline trimming cut 7 bases from V and 6 bases from J; bases unmatched to any gene: 5. This CDR3 has 13 amino acids. From germline, CDR1 is DFQATT and CDR2 SNEGSKA (reference sequence). CDR3 nucleotides: TGCAGTGTAGCGGGACAGGGGGTCAATGAGCAGTTCTTC. Protein product: CSVAGQGVNEQFF.

In this sample, this clonotype turned up many times. For the CDR3, the DNA is TGCAGTGCTAGAGATCAACAAGGACAGGGGTTGTCCTACGAGCAGTACTTC. Its translation is CSARDQQGQGLSYEQYF. The chain couples TRBV20-1 to TRBJ2-7; 9 positions agree with TRBD1. The V and J ends lost 0 bases and 1 base, in that order; junction bases with no gene match: 10. This CDR3 spans 17 amino acids. Germline V gene lookup returns CDR1 DFQATT and CDR2 SNEGSKA (reference sequence).

This clonotype has just a few counts. This chain links TRBV5-1 with TRBJ2-3, with D possibly called TRBD1 or TRBD2 (5 bases each). Germline CDR1 and CDR2: SGHRS and YFSETQ. The CDR3 spans 15 residues. The V and J ends lost 2 bases and 1 base respectively, with 11 bases between them. DNA of the CDR3: TGCGCCAGCAGCTTAATCGGGGCCGGCACAGATACGCAGTATTTT. It codes for CASSLIGAGTDTQYF.

This clonotype has ten or more counts. The CDR3 loop is CASSPTGGNSPLHF. As DNA, the CDR3 is TGTGCCAGCAGCCCGACAGGGGGAAATTCACCCCTCCACTTT. The chain joins TRBV7-8 to TRBJ1-6, with 9 bases lining up with TRBD1. With V trimmed by 5 bases and J by 7 bases, 3 bases remained unmatched. The CDR3 contains 14 residues. Germline-derived CDR1 and CDR2 are SGHVS and FQNEAQ.

V is TRBV4-2 and J is TRBJ2-1; 10 bases agree with TRBD2. The CDR3 spans 15 residues. Trimming cost V 4 bases and J 7 bases; bases outside gene matches: 7. The V gene's germline CDR1 is LGHNA and CDR2 YNFKEQ. The CDR3 DNA follows: TGTGCCAGCAGCCCAATACTAGCGGGACTAAATGAGCAGTTCTTC. Its translation: CASSPILAGLNEQFF.

The chain is built from TRBV27 and TRBJ1-1; 11 positions match TRBD1. The CDR3 loop spans 16 amino acids. Germline V CDR1 and CDR2: MNHEY, SMNVEV (reference sequence). J gave up 11 bases and V 5 bases, and 16 bases lay outside the gene matches. The CDR3: CASSLGTGGGLSGAFF. Written as DNA, the CDR3 is TGTGCCAGCAGTCTCGGGACAGGGGGGGGCCTTTCTGGCGCTTTCTTT.

This clonotype appeared many times. This chain joins TRBV20-1 and TRBJ2-1, with D perhaps TRBD1 (6 bases). V was trimmed by 2 bases and J by 12 bases, leaving 32 bases between them. CDR1 is DFQATT and CDR2 is SNEGSKA in the germline V gene (reference sequence). There are 18 residues in the CDR3. The CDR3 DNA reads TGCAGTGCTAGAAACCCGGTGATAAGCCCAGGGGCTGGTGATTGGCAGTTCTTC. It translates to CSARNPVISPGAGDWQFF.

This clonotype appeared many times. The chain links TRBV5-1 to TRBJ1-1, with D possibly matching TRBD1 (5 bases). This CDR3 contains 13 residues. The germline V gene encodes CDR1 SGHRS and CDR2 YFSETQ. The ends were cut back, 3 bases at V and 2 bases at J, with 8 bases in the middle. CDR3: CASSSGHNTEAFF. The DNA for the CDR3 is TGCGCCAGCAGCTCCGGACATAACACTGAAGCTTTCTTT.

This chain uses TRBV20-1 with TRBJ2-7; no reliable D call. This CDR3 has 13 amino acids. The V end was cut by 0 bases, the J end by 1 base, with 7 bases between. The germline V gene has CDR1 DFQATT and CDR2 SNEGSKA (reference sequence). CDR3 in amino acids: CSARDPESYEQYF. The CDR3 coding sequence is TGCAGTGCTAGAGATCCAGAATCCTACGAGCAGTACTTC.

This clonotype was seen a few times. The chain recombines TRBV20-1 with TRBJ2-5; 9 bases match TRBD2. There are 14 residues in the CDR3. Germline V gene data show CDR1 as DFQATT and CDR2 as SNEGSKA (reference sequence). Trimming removed 4 bases from V and 3 bases from J; junction bases left unmatched: 6. CDR3 nucleotide sequence: TGCAGTGCTACGCGACCTAGCGGGGAAGAGACCCAGTACTTC. Translation: CSATRPSGEETQYF.

The sample holds many counts of this clonotype. The CDR3 region is CASSESGEENIQYF. CDR3 sequence (DNA): TGTGCCAGCAGTGAATCAGGGGAGGAAAACATTCAGTACTTC. V usage is TRBV25-1 and J usage is TRBJ2-4, with D perhaps matching TRBD1 or TRBD2 (6 bases each). Per germline, CDR1 MGHDK and CDR2 SYGVNS. V was trimmed by 1 base and J by 5 bases, leaving 9 bases between them. The CDR3 has 14 residues.

This chain connects TRBV5-1 to TRBJ1-2; D is undetermined. This CDR3 is built from 13 residues. The germline V gene has CDR1 SGHRS and CDR2 YFSETQ. V was pared by 4 bases and J by 4 bases, with 11 bases between. The CDR3 spells CASSEADLYGYTF. DNA of the CDR3: TGCGCCAGCAGCGAAGCGGATCTCTATGGCTACACCTTC.